The 2 T cell receptor beta chains reported below all come from one sample, sequenced in a study of blood T cell repertoires in COVID-19. Measured with immunoSEQ multiplex PCR; TCRdb has only the in-frame clones, and not every one. The sample holds 380,000 or so clones, approximately 88% seen once. Sequences were obtained from peripheral blood. These receptors all come from a man between 40 and 49 years old with acute or convalescent COVID-19.

The V gene is TRBV5-4, the J gene TRBJ1-1, with D uncertain. The CDR3 covers 13 residues. Germline V gene data show CDR1 as SGHNT and CDR2 as YYREEE (reference sequence). With 1 base removed from V and 2 bases from J, the gap between germline ends came to 6 bases. CDR3 coding DNA: TGTGCCAGCAGCTTGACAGCCAACACTGAAGCTTTCTTT. Its protein is CASSLTANTEAFF.

V is TRBV3-1 (or the pseudogene TRBV3-2) and J is TRBJ2-6, with D possibly being TRBD1 (5 bases). This CDR3 spans 15 amino acids. Germline V lookup: CDR1 LGHDT, CDR2 YNNKEL (reference sequence). Trimming removed 5 bases from V and 1 base from J, with 9 bases in between. The CDR3 loop is CASSSRQSGANVLTF. CDR3 nucleotide sequence: TGTGCCAGCAGCTCCCGACAGTCTGGGGCCAACGTCCTGACTTTC.